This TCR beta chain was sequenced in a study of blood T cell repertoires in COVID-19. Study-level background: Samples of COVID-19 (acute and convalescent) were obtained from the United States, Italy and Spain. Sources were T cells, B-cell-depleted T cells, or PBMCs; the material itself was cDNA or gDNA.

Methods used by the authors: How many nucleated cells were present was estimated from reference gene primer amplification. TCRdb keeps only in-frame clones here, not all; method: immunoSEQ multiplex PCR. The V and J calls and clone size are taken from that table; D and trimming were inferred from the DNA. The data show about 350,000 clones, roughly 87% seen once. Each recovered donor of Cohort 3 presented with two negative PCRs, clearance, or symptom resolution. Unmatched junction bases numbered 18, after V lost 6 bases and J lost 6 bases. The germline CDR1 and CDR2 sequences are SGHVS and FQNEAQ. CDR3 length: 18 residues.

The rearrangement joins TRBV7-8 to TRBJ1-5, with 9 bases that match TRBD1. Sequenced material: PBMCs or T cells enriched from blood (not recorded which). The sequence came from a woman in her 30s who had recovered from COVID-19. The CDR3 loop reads CASSRLNRGRFVGQPQHF. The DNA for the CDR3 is TGTGCCAGCAGTCGTCTGAACAGGGGGCGTTTCGTGGGTCAGCCCCAGCATTTT.